Given below is one T cell receptor (beta chain) in context. Its antigen is unknown. Here immunoSEQ multiplex PCR was the method, and the copy in TCRdb shows in-frame clones only, minus some. Altogether some 69,000 clones are present, roughly 95% being singletons, with the ten largest covering 4.5%. This sample was taken from a study of cytomegalovirus exposure and HLA in healthy donors. Across the whole study: According to later analysis, the same platform produced the 120 validation and 666 first-cohort repertoires.

Study conclusions and caveats: Cytomegalovirus status, reportedly, was diagnosed with high specificity and sensitivity by the classifier. The TCR clusters that emerged in the first cohort tended, a later analysis found, to co-occur in the 110 or so validation repertoires.

Germline assignment: CDR1 SGHRS and CDR2 YFSETQ. CDR3 length equals 11 residues. V was pared by 4 bases and J by 1 base, with 3 bases between. This sequence was found in a woman under 30 in good health and CMV-seropositive. J is TRBJ2-7 and V is TRBV5-1, with D unclear. The sample was PBMCs. Here the CDR3 reads CASSPSYEQYF. The CDR3 DNA sequence: TGCGCCAGCAGCCCTTCCTACGAGCAGTACTTC.